What follows are 26 T cell receptor beta chains derived from one specimen sequenced in a study of cytomegalovirus exposure and HLA in healthy donors (dated by TCRdb to the late 2010s). Library construction relied on the immunoSEQ multiplex PCR assay. The multiplex PCR relied on a mix of 60 forward primers for TCR Vbeta segments and 13 reverse primers for TCR Jbeta segments. Here the immuneACCESS table is served through TCRdb, limited to in-frame sequences with V and J called. Missing clones are a known gap in these copies; in checked studies unresolved V genes cover under half, and the rest lacks a known reason. A total of some 170,000 clones appear in this sample, around 78% of them only once. The ten top clones hold approximately 1% of the sample. Sequencing was carried out using PBMCs. Source of these receptors: a woman aged 40-49 years in good health and CMV-seronegative.

V and J are TRBV30 and TRBJ2-3; 7 bases match TRBD2. This CDR3 region has 11 residues. The ends lost 4 bases at V and 6 bases at J; junction bases unmatched: 1. Per the germline V gene, CDR1 is GTSNPN and CDR2 is SVGIG (reference sequence). The CDR3, as DNA: TGTGCCTGGACGGGGGGTGATACGCAGTATTTT. Amino acid sequence: CAWTGGDTQYF. The full variable domain, completed using reference TRBV30 and TRBJ2-3, is SQTIHQWPATLVQPVGSPLSLECTVEGTSNPNLYWYRQAAGRGLQLLFYSVGIGQISSEVPQNLSASRPQDRQFILSSKKLLLSDSGFYLCAWTGGDTQYFGPGTRLTVL.

The chain links TRBV7-3 to TRBJ2-3, with D possibly matching TRBD1 (6 bases). V lost 2 bases and J lost 4, with 7 bases in between. The CDR3 is made up of 13 amino acids. CDR1 SGHTA and CDR2 FQGTGA come from the germline V gene. The CDR3 loop is CASSLAGADTQYF. Written as DNA, the CDR3 is TGTGCCAGCAGCTTAGCAGGGGCAGATACGCAGTATTTT.

This clone was counted between two and nine times. The CDR3 DNA reads as TGTGCCAGCAGCGCCCACTCGCAGGGGGCCCGACCTCGAGACACTGAAGCTTTCTTT. The encoded protein is CASSAHSQGARPRDTEAFF. V usage is TRBV9 and J usage is TRBJ1-1; 8 bases are a match to TRBD1. Germline assignment: CDR1 SGDLS and CDR2 YYNGEE. V shed 3 bases and J 3 bases; nucleotides not matched to a gene: 19. This CDR3 is 19 amino acids long.

J is TRBJ2-1 and V is TRBV5-5; 9 nucleotides agree with TRBD2. The V and J ends lost 4 bases and 7 bases, in that order; junction bases with no gene match: 12. The CDR3 has 16 amino acids. The germline V gene has CDR1 SGHKS and CDR2 YYEKEE (reference sequence). CDR3 coding DNA: TGTGCCAGCAGCGCCAGAAGTTGGGCGGGAGGGAATGAGCAGTTCTTC. This codes for CASSARSWAGGNEQFF. Full variable domain (rest looked up from reference TRBV5-5 and TRBJ2-1): DAGVTQSPTHLIKTRGQQVTLRCSPISGHKSVSWYQQVLGQGPQFIFQYYEKEERGRGNFPDRFSARQFPNYSSELNVNALLLGDSALYLCASSARSWAGGNEQFFGPGTRLTVL.

This chain links TRBV28 with TRBJ2-7, with 10 nucleotides matching TRBD2. Germline-derived CDR1 and CDR2 are MDHEN and SYDVKM. The CDR3 covers 15 residues. V dropped 5 bases and J dropped 0; count of bases not matched to a gene: 4. CDR3 residues: CASSPSSGSSYEQYF. The CDR3 DNA follows: TGTGCCAGCAGTCCCTCTAGCGGGAGCTCCTACGAGCAGTACTTC. Combining the CDR3 with reference TRBV28 and TRBJ2-7 gives the whole variable domain DVKVTQSSRYLVKRTGEKVFLECVQDMDHENMFWYRQDPGLGLRLIYFSYDVKMKEKGDIPEGYSVSREKKERFSLILESASTNQTSMYLCASSPSSGSSYEQYFGPGTRLTVT.

The chain recombines TRBV11-3 with TRBJ2-7; D perhaps matches TRBD2 (6 bases). The ends were cut back, 0 bases at V and 6 bases at J, with 21 bases in the middle. This CDR3 region has 17 residues. From germline, CDR1 is SGHNT and CDR2 YENEEA. CDR3 amino acids: CASSLDPTGTPRGEQYF. In DNA, the CDR3 is TGTGCCAGCAGCTTAGATCCCACCGGGACTCCGCGGGGCGAGCAGTACTTC.

The rearrangement uses TRBV2 and TRBJ2-5; the D is unclear. The germline CDR1 and CDR2 sequences are SNHLY and FYNNEI. This CDR3 region has 14 residues. Trimming removed 2 bases from V and 5 bases from J, with 12 bases in between. DNA for the CDR3: TGTGCCAGCAGTGAAACCGACGTCGGGGAGACCCAGTACTTC. Protein sequence: CASSETDVGETQYF.

The V call is TRBV7-3, the J call TRBJ2-2; possible D gene TRBD2, 6 bases. V was shortened by 8 bases and J by 0 bases, with 13 bases between the two germline ends. Germline CDR1 and CDR2: SGHTA and FQGTGA. The CDR3 runs 15 residues. The CDR3 loop reads CASSRGTSNTGELFF. As DNA, the CDR3 is TGTGCCAGCTCCCGCGGGACTTCGAACACCGGGGAGCTGTTTTTT.

The V call is TRBV7-6, the J call TRBJ2-3; 9 positions agree with TRBD2. CDR3 length: 14 residues. J lost 3 bases, V lost 5 bases, and 3 bases had no gene match. CDR1 SGHVS and CDR2 FNYEAQ come from the germline V gene. The CDR3 nucleotides are TGTGCCAGCAGCCGGGGACTAGCAACAGATACGCAGTATTTT. Its translation: CASSRGLATDTQYF.

The chain combines TRBV9 with TRBJ1-2; no definite D call. The CDR3 loop spans 14 amino acids. The germline gives CDR1 SGDLS, CDR2 YYNGEE. The V gene lost 0 bases and the J gene lost 0 bases, with 6 bases spanning the gap. CDR3 sequence reads: CASSVDQSNYGYTF. DNA of the CDR3: TGTGCCAGCAGCGTAGATCAGTCTAACTATGGCTACACCTTC.

This clone was observed a handful of times. The gene calls are TRBV28 and TRBJ1-1; 7 nucleotides line up with TRBD1. The CDR3 has 12 residues. With V trimmed by 7 bases and J by 3 bases, 2 bases remained unmatched. Per the germline V gene, CDR1 is MDHEN and CDR2 is SYDVKM. The CDR3 sequence: CASKTGDTEAFF. The CDR3 bases are TGTGCCAGCAAAACAGGGGACACTGAAGCTTTCTTT.

The chain couples TRBV30 to TRBJ1-3; no clear D gene. The CDR3 covers 13 residues. The germline V gene has CDR1 GTSNPN and CDR2 SVGIG (reference sequence). V was trimmed by 6 bases and J by 4 bases, leaving 13 bases between them. CDR3 sequence: CACQDLAGNTIYF. The CDR3 bases are TGTGCCTGCCAAGACCTAGCGGGAAACACCATATATTTT.

This rearrangement joins TRBV27 to TRBJ1-5, with D possibly TRBD1 on 6 matching bases. Trimming shortened V by 7 bases and J by 3 bases, and 13 bases separated the two germline ends. The CDR3 spans 14 residues. Germline values: CDR1 MNHEY, CDR2 SMNVEV (reference sequence). The CDR3 sequence is CASKLAGVNQPQHF. For the CDR3, the DNA is TGTGCCAGCAAATTAGCAGGGGTCAATCAGCCCCAGCATTTT.

The chain employs TRBV18 and TRBJ1-1; TRBD1 matches 7 bases. Germline values: CDR1 KGHSH, CDR2 LQKENI. V shed 7 bases and J 2 bases; nucleotides not matched to a gene: 7. This CDR3 region has 14 residues. CDR3 in DNA: TGTGCCAGCTTATCCCGACAGGGAAACACTGAAGCTTTCTTT. Amino acid sequence: CASLSRQGNTEAFF.

This chain links TRBV11-2 with TRBJ1-2; no reliable D call. Deletions cut 5 bases from V and 3 bases from J, with 10 bases between. The CDR3 spans 13 residues. Germline CDR1 SGHAT, CDR2 FQNNGV. CDR3 residues: CASSDGVDYGYTF. Written as DNA, the CDR3 is TGTGCCAGCAGCGACGGAGTAGACTATGGCTACACCTTC.

This sequence joins TRBV5-4 and TRBJ1-1; D is unresolved. This CDR3 is built from 13 residues. Germline V gives CDR1 SGHNT, CDR2 YYREEE (reference sequence). V lost 0 bases, J lost 3 bases, and 6 bases lay in between. Here the CDR3 reads CASSLGRDTEAFF. The CDR3 DNA is TGTGCCAGCAGCTTGGGAAGAGACACTGAAGCTTTCTTT.

The chain has TRBV23-1 and TRBJ2-5; weak D call: TRBD2 (5 bases). TRBV23-1 is an open reading frame whose function is uncertain. Trimming cost V 10 bases and J 2 bases, with 20 bases left between them. This CDR3 contains 15 residues. CDR3 DNA sequence: TGCGCCATACAAGTATCCAATCGGGAACAAGAGACCCAGTACTTC. This translates into CAIQVSNREQETQYF.

This sequence joins TRBV30 and TRBJ1-2; the D gene is possibly TRBD1 (5 bases). V shed 6 bases and J shed 3 bases, with 11 bases lying between them. Per the germline V gene, CDR1 is GTSNPN and CDR2 is SVGIG (reference sequence). The CDR3 sequence is 12 residues long. The CDR3 is CACLQDHYGYTF. CDR3 bases: TGTGCCTGCCTACAGGACCACTATGGCTACACCTTC.

The V gene is TRBV6-1, the J gene TRBJ2-5, with TRBD2 as a possible D gene (6 bases). Germline assignment: CDR1 MNHNS and CDR2 SASEGT. The V end lost 3 bases, the J end lost 3 bases, and 11 bases lay between the germline ends. The CDR3 runs to 14 residues. CDR3 protein: CASSEGGYKETQYF. The CDR3 DNA reads TGTGCCAGCAGTGAGGGGGGTTATAAAGAGACCCAGTACTTC.

V is TRBV5-1 and J is TRBJ2-7, with TRBD2 matching over 8 bases. From germline, CDR1 is SGHRS and CDR2 YFSETQ. With V trimmed by 0 bases and J by 6 bases, 8 bases remained unmatched. The CDR3 is made up of 15 amino acids. The CDR3 protein is CASSLGVAGLPEQYF. CDR3 sequence (DNA): TGCGCCAGCAGCTTGGGGGTAGCGGGGCTCCCCGAGCAGTACTTC.

The chain combines TRBV6-6 with TRBJ2-3; maybe TRBD1 (6 bases). Germline-derived CDR1 and CDR2 are MNHNY and SVGAGI (reference sequence). The V end lost 0 bases, the J end lost 3 bases, and 10 bases lay between the germline ends. The CDR3 length is 15 residues. The CDR3 coding sequence is TGTGCCAGCAGTTACTCGCAGGGGCTAACAGATACGCAGTATTTT. This codes for CASSYSQGLTDTQYF.

The chain uses TRBV2 and TRBJ2-7, with TRBD1 matching over 10 bases. This CDR3 contains 15 residues. Trimming took 2 bases from V and 10 from J; bases not matched to a gene: 11. The germline V gene has CDR1 SNHLY and CDR2 FYNNEI. The CDR3 region is CASSESGTGATLQYF. CDR3 nucleotides: TGTGCCAGCAGTGAAAGCGGGACAGGGGCCACTTTACAGTACTTC.

The chain is built from TRBV2 and TRBJ2-1, with TRBD1 matching 10 bases. The germline CDR1 and CDR2 sequences are SNHLY and FYNNEI. Unmatched junction bases numbered 6, after V lost 10 bases and J lost 6 bases. The CDR3 is 13 amino acids. Written as DNA, the CDR3 is TGTGCCACCCGGGACAGGGGAACCAATGAGCAGTTCTTC. Translation gives CATRDRGTNEQFF.

J is TRBJ2-3 and V is TRBV4-2, with TRBD2 as a possible D gene (6 bases). The CDR3 is 17 residues long. V was cut by 6 bases and J by 2 bases, with 21 bases left in between. Germline CDR1 LGHNA, CDR2 YNFKEQ. DNA for the CDR3: TGTGCCAGCAGTCAAACACGGGACTCGATATCCACAGATACGCAGTATTTT. It codes for CASSQTRDSISTDTQYF.

The chain links TRBV27 to TRBJ2-7; 7 bases line up with TRBD1. Trimming removed 3 bases from V and 7 bases from J; junction bases left unmatched: 6. Germline V CDR1 and CDR2: MNHEY, SMNVEV (reference sequence). CDR3 size: 13 residues. The CDR3: CASSLGQRGEQYF. As DNA, the CDR3 is TGTGCCAGCAGTTTGGGACAGCGTGGGGAGCAGTACTTC.

This rearrangement joins TRBV9 to TRBJ1-3, with D unresolved. Trimming took 3 bases from V and 0 from J, leaving 13 bases between them. The germline V gene has CDR1 SGDLS and CDR2 YYNGEE. The CDR3 is made up of 16 amino acids. DNA of the CDR3: TGTGCCAGCAGCGCGACGGTGGGGAGCTCTGGAAACACCATATATTTT. Its translation: CASSATVGSSGNTIYF.